These 18 T cell receptor beta chains share one sample of origin, sequenced in a study of blood T cells in healthy people across ages. Primed by a sample-barcoded 5' primer and a J-beta primer mix, a second PCR proceeded for 7 to 11 cycles. One entry per CDR3 protein, called by TCRdb with MiXCR from the 5' RACE reads. The repertoire holds about 1.8 million distinct CDR3 sequences, with about 50% as singletons. The sample taken for sequencing was blood. These receptor sequences come from a middle-aged woman in good health.

The gene calls are TRBV6-1 and TRBJ2-3; 10 bases agree with TRBD1. The CDR3 covers 16 residues. Unmatched junction bases numbered 7, after V lost 7 bases and J lost 0 bases. Germline V gene sequence: CDR1 MNHNS, CDR2 SASEGT. The CDR3 sequence: CASKPGQGTSTDTQYF. In DNA form, the CDR3 reads TGTGCCAGCAAACCGGGACAGGGGACTAGCACAGATACGCAGTATTTT.

This clonotype came up a few times. The chain recombines TRBV20-1 with TRBJ2-5; the D gene is possibly TRBD1 (7 bases). Trimming pared 5 bases from V and 1 base from J, leaving 17 bases between. This CDR3 is 15 amino acids long. Germline lookup yields CDR1 DFQATT and CDR2 SNEGSKA (reference sequence). The CDR3 loop is CSALRGTDLQETQYF. CDR3 sequence (DNA): TGCAGTGCTCTACGCGGGACAGATCTCCAAGAGACCCAGTACTTC.

This clonotype was found a few times. This chain links TRBV29-1 with TRBJ2-3; TRBD2 agrees at 8 bases. With V trimmed by 0 bases and J by 5 bases, 4 bases remained unmatched. CDR1 is SQVTM, CDR2 ANQGSEA, per germline. The CDR3 length is 14 residues. CDR3 sequence reads: CSVEDTGGLDTQYF. DNA for the CDR3: TGCAGCGTTGAAGATACGGGGGGGCTAGATACGCAGTATTTT.

This clonotype has a handful of counts. This chain joins TRBV6-2 or TRBV6-3 and TRBJ2-5, with no clear D. V was cut by 8 bases and J by 1 base, with 11 bases left in between. Germline V gene lookup returns CDR1 MNHEY and CDR2 SVGEGT. This CDR3 spans 13 amino acids. The CDR3 DNA reads as TGTGCCAGCGAAGGACGGACCCAAGAGACCCAGTACTTC. This gives the protein CASEGRTQETQYF.

Details on this clonotype: Relative to the germline gene, one junction end is altered; a read error may explain this. V is TRBV5-1 and J is TRBJ1-3, with a tentative D call TRBD1 (6 bases). CDR1 and CDR2 from the germline V gene are SGHRS and YFSETQ. The CDR3 is 15 amino acids. CDR3 loop: CAISPGGPTGNTIYF. CDR3 sequence (DNA): TGCGCCATCAGCCCCGGGGGGCCCACTGGAAACACCATATATTTT.

This clonotype has a handful of counts. The chain is built from TRBV7-2 and TRBJ2-5; 11 nucleotides match TRBD2. Trimming removed 5 bases from V and 2 bases from J; junction bases left unmatched: 10. Germline-derived CDR1 and CDR2 are SGHTA and FQGNSA. This CDR3 is built from 17 residues. CDR3 amino acids: CASSLPGLAVGQETQYF. The CDR3 region has the DNA TGTGCCAGCAGCCTCCCGGGACTAGCGGTGGGGCAAGAGACCCAGTACTTC.

The V and J genes are TRBV14 and TRBJ2-1; perhaps TRBD2 as D (6 bases). This CDR3 comprises 13 residues. Germline lookup yields CDR1 SGHDN and CDR2 FVKESK. The V gene lost 4 bases and the J gene lost 11 bases, with 15 bases spanning the gap. The CDR3 bases are TGTGCCAGCAGCCCCCAGACTAGTAGGAAGCAGTTCTTC. This codes for CASSPQTSRKQFF.

The V and J genes are TRBV20-1 and TRBJ2-7, with D maybe TRBD1 (5 bases). This CDR3 has 13 amino acids. Trimming removed 1 base from V and 5 bases from J, with 12 bases in between. Germline V gives CDR1 DFQATT, CDR2 SNEGSKA (reference sequence). The CDR3 is CSARVSGINEQYF. CDR3 nucleotide sequence: TGCAGTGCTAGAGTTTCAGGGATCAACGAGCAGTACTTC.

This clonotype was detected only once. This chain uses TRBV9 with TRBJ1-5; D gene unclear. The CDR3 has 15 amino acids. CDR1 and CDR2 from the germline V gene are SGDLS and YYNGEE. V was cut by 0 bases and J by 3 bases, with 10 bases left in between. The CDR3 sequence: CASSVGGSDNQPQHF. CDR3 nucleotide sequence: TGTGCCAGCAGCGTAGGGGGTAGTGACAATCAGCCCCAGCATTTT.

The chain carries TRBV7-2 and TRBJ2-5, with 14 bases matching TRBD2. Germline V CDR1 and CDR2: SGHTA, FQGNSA. Losses at the gene ends were 6 bases for V and 1 base for J; bases not matched to a gene: 4. This CDR3 is built from 16 residues. The CDR3 DNA follows: TGTGCCAGCAGTCGACTAGCGGGGGGGATCCAAGAGACCCAGTACTTC. It codes for CASSRLAGGIQETQYF.

The V gene is TRBV4-2, the J gene TRBJ2-7; 8 positions match TRBD2. The junction had 7 bases not matched to a gene; V was cut back by 6 bases and J by 0 bases. The CDR3 extends over 15 amino acids. Germline V gene sequence: CDR1 LGHNA, CDR2 YNFKEQ. As DNA, the CDR3 is TGTGCCAGCAGAGAGGGCGGGGGGCCCTCCTACGAGCAGTACTTC. Translated: CASREGGGPSYEQYF.

The V call is TRBV27, the J call TRBJ1-2; TRBD1 might be the D (5 bases). Germline CDR1 MNHEY, CDR2 SMNVEV (reference sequence). Between the trimmed V and J ends, which lost 3 bases and 8 bases, there was a span of 22 bases. This CDR3 has 16 amino acids. In DNA, the CDR3 is TGTGCCAGCAGTTTTGACCGGGACGGGGAAAATGGAGGCTACACCTTC. This encodes CASSFDRDGENGGYTF.

V is TRBV29-1 and J is TRBJ2-1, with TRBD2 matching over 16 bases. Germline V CDR1 and CDR2: SQVTM, ANQGSEA. This CDR3 contains 15 residues. Trimming cost V 7 bases and J 11 bases; bases outside gene matches: 11. This CDR3 is CSGDAGTSGGAQQFF. Here the CDR3 DNA reads TGCAGCGGTGACGCCGGGACTAGCGGGGGGGCCCAGCAGTTCTTC.

This chain uses TRBV10-3 with TRBJ2-1; TRBD1 is a possible D gene (5 bases). Trimming stripped 3 bases from V and 7 bases from J, with 13 bases between. The length of the CDR3 is 14 residues. Germline CDR1 is ENHRY and CDR2 is SYGVKD. The CDR3 reads CAISDSGWGNEQFF. CDR3 in DNA: TGTGCCATCAGTGATTCAGGGTGGGGTAATGAGCAGTTCTTC.

CDR3 loop: CASSADGGGQETQYF. In DNA form, the CDR3 reads TGTGCCAGCAGCGCGGACGGGGGGGGACAAGAGACCCAGTACTTC. The rearrangement uses TRBV9 and TRBJ2-5; 8 nucleotides match TRBD2. The germline V gene has CDR1 SGDLS and CDR2 YYNGEE. V was pared by 3 bases and J by 2 bases, with 6 bases of the junction left unmatched. The CDR3 totals 15 residues.

This rearrangement joins TRBV9 to TRBJ2-3; D not certain. V gave up 1 base and J gave up 4 bases, with 7 bases separating them. Germline values: CDR1 SGDLS, CDR2 YYNGEE. The CDR3 contains 13 residues. CDR3: CASSVRTADTQYF. CDR3 in DNA: TGTGCCAGCAGCGTAAGGACGGCAGATACGCAGTATTTT.

The genes are TRBV28 and TRBJ1-4; weak D call: TRBD1 (5 bases). The CDR3 runs to 14 residues. V was cut by 6 bases and J by 4 bases, with 12 bases left in between. The germline gives CDR1 MDHEN, CDR2 SYDVKM. The CDR3 DNA follows: TGTGCCAGCAGCGGCAGGGTGGTTAATGAAAAACTGTTTTTT. Its protein product is CASSGRVVNEKLFF.

J is TRBJ2-7 and V is TRBV4-1; 8 bases line up with TRBD1. Germline assignment: CDR1 MGHRA and CDR2 YSYEKL. The CDR3 has 14 residues. V shed 3 bases, J shed 6 bases, and the junction held 7 bases outside the gene matches. The CDR3 DNA sequence: TGCGCCAGCAGCCAGGGCCAGGGGGCTCTCGAGCAGTACTTC. Its protein is CASSQGQGALEQYF.